The 3 T cell receptor beta chains presented below share a single source sample, sequenced in a study of CD8 T cells in ankylosing spondylitis. TCRdb fed the 5' RACE reads into MiXCR, producing one record per CDR3 protein. The sample has 35,000 or so distinct CDR3 sequences, 16% seen once. The sample consisted of blood. The receptors were gathered from a male donor with ankylosing spondylitis or in good health (not recorded which).

The rearrangement uses TRBV5-1 and TRBJ1-1; weak D call: TRBD1 (5 bases). Germline loops: CDR1 SGHRS, CDR2 YFSETQ. The CDR3 has 13 residues. The germline V and J ends were trimmed by 2 bases and 0 bases, with 5 bases remaining between them. DNA of the CDR3: TGCGCCAGCAGCTTCAGGGTGAACACTGAAGCTTTCTTT. Its protein product is CASSFRVNTEAFF.

V usage is TRBV5-1 and J usage is TRBJ2-1; TRBD2 matches 7 bases. The length of the CDR3 is 15 residues. With 0 bases clipped from V and 0 bases from J, the junction kept 0 bases outside the gene matches. The germline V gene encodes CDR1 SGHRS and CDR2 YFSETQ. CDR3 residues: CASSLERGSYNEQFF. As DNA, the CDR3 is TGCGCCAGCAGCTTGGAGCGGGGCTCCTACAATGAGCAGTTCTTC. Using reference TRBV5-1 and TRBJ2-1 for the parts outside the CDR3, the full variable domain is KAGVTQTPRYLIKTRGQQVTLSCSPISGHRSVSWYQQTPGQGLQFLFEYFSETQRNKGNFPGRFSGRQFSNSRSEMNVSTLELGDSALYLCASSLERGSYNEQFFGPGTRLTVL.

The CDR3, as DNA: TGTGCCAGCAGCCAAGCCCCGGGACTCTACAATGAGCAGTTCTTC. This translates into CASSQAPGLYNEQFF. The J gene is TRBJ2-1, the V gene TRBV4-2, with D perhaps matching TRBD2 (6 bases). The ends were cut back, 1 base at V and 3 bases at J, with 10 bases in the middle. CDR1 is LGHNA and CDR2 is YNFKEQ in the germline V gene. The CDR3 totals 15 residues.